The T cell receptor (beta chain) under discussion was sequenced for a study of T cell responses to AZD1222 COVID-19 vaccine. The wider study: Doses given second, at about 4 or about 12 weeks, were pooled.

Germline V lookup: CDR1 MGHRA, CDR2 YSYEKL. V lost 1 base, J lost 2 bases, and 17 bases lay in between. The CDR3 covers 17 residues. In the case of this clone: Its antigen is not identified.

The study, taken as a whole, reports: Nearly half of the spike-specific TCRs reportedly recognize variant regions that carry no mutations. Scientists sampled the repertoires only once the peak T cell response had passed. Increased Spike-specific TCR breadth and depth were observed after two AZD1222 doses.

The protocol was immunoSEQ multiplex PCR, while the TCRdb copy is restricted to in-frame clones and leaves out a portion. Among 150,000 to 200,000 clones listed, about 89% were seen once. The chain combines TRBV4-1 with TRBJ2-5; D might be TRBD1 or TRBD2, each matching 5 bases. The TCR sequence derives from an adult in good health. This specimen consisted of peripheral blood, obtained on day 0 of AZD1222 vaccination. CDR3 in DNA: TGCGCCAGCAGCCAAGGGATGAGGGTGGGGACGCAAGAGACCCAGTACTTC. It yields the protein CASSQGMRVGTQETQYF.